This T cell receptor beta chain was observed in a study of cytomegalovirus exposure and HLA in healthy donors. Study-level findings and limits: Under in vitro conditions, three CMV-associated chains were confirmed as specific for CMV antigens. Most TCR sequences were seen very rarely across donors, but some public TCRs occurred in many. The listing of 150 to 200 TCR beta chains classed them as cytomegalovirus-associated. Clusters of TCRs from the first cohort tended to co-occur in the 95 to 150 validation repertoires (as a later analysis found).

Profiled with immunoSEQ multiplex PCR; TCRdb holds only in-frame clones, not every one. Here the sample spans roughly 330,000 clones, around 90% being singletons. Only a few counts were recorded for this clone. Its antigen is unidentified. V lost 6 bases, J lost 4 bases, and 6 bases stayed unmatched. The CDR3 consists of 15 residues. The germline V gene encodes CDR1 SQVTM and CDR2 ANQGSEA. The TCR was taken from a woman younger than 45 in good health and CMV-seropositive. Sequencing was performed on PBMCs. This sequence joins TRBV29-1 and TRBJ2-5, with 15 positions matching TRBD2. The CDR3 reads CSVRTSGRAGETQYF. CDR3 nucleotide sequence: TGCAGCGTGAGGACTAGCGGGAGGGCCGGAGAGACCCAGTACTTC.